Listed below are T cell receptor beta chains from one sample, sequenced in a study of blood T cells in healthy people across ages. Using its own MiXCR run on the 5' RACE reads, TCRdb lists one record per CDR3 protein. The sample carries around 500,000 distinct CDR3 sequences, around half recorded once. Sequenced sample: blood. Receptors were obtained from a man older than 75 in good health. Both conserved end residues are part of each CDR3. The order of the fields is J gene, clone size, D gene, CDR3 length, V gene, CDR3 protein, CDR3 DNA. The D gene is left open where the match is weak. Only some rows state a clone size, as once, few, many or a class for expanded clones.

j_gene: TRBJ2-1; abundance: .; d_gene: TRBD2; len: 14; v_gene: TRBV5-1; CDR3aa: CASNAGTSGFEQFF; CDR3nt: TGCGCCAGCAACGCCGGGACTAGCGGGTTTGAGCAGTTCTTC
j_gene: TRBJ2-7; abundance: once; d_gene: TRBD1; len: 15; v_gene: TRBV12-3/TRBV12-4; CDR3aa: CASRPPGTATYEQYF; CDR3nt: TGTGCCAGCAGGCCGCCCGGGACAGCTACTTACGAGCAGTACTTC
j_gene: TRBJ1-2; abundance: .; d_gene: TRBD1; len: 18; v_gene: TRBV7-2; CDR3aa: CASSLDLTNKQGGYGYTF; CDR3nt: TGTGCCAGCAGCTTAGACCTGACAAATAAACAGGGGGGGTATGGCTACACCTTC
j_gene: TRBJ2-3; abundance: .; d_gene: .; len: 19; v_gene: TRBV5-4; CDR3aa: CASSRHLGLSRGGTDTQYF; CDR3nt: TGTGCCAGCAGCCGCCACCTGGGACTCAGCAGGGGGGGCACAGATACGCAGTATTTT
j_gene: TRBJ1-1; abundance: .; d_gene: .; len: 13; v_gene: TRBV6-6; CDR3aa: CASRLGSYTEAFF; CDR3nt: TGTGCCAGCAGACTTGGCAGTTACACTGAAGCTTTCTTT
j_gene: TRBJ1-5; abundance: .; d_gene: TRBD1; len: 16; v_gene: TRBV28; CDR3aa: CASSTHRGLGNQPQHF; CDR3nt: TGTGCCAGCAGTACCCACAGGGGGCTAGGCAATCAGCCCCAGCATTTT
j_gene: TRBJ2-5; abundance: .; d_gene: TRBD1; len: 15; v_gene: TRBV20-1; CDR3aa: CSATNPGQGGETQYF; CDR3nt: TGCAGTGCTACCAATCCGGGACAGGGCGGCGAGACCCAGTACTTC
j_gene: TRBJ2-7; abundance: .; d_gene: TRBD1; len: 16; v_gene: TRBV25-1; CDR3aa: CASSELGQESSYEQYF; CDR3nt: TGTGCCAGCAGTGAATTAGGACAGGAGAGCTCCTACGAGCAGTACTTC
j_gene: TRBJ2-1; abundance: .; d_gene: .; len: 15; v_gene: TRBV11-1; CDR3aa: CASSWTRSSYNEQFF; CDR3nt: TGTGCCAGCAGCTGGACCCGGAGCTCCTACAATGAGCAGTTCTTC
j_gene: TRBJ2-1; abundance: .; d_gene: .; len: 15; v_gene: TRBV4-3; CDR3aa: CASSQGIGQMYEQFF; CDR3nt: TGCGCCAGCAGCCAAGGAATAGGACAGATGTATGAGCAGTTCTTC
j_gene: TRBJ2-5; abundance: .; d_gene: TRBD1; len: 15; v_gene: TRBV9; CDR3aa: CASSDSRGQGETQYF; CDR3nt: TGTGCCAGCAGCGACTCCAGGGGACAGGGGGAGACCCAGTACTTC
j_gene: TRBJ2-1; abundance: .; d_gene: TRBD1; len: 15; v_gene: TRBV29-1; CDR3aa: CSAAPYRGHHNEQFF; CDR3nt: TGCAGCGCCGCTCCCTACAGGGGCCATCACAATGAGCAGTTCTTC
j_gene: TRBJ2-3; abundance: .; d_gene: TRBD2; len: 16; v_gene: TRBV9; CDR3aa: CASSPLAGGVPDTQYF; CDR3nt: TGTGCCAGCAGCCCCCTAGCGGGGGGAGTCCCAGATACGCAGTATTTT
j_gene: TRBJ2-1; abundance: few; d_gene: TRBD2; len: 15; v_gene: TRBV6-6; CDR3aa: CASSYVDGGKPEQFF; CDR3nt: TGTGCCAGCAGTTACGTGGACGGGGGGAAGCCTGAGCAGTTCTTC
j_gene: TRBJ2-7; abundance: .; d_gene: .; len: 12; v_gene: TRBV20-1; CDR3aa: CSARESTAEQYF; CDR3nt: TGCAGTGCTAGAGAGTCCACAGCCGAGCAGTACTTC
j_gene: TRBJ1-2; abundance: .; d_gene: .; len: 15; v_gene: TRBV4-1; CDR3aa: CASSQDQRSDYGYTF; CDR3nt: TGCGCCAGCAGCCAAGATCAGAGGTCGGACTATGGCTACACCTTC
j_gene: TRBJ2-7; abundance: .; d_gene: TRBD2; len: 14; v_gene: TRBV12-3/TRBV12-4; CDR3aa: CASRSASGSYEQYF; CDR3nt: TGTGCCAGCAGGTCGGCTAGCGGATCCTACGAGCAGTACTTC
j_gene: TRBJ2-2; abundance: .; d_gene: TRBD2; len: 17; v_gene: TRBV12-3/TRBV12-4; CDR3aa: CASSPRGSGGNTGELFF; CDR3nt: TGTGCCAGCAGTCCCCGGGGTAGCGGGGGGAACACCGGGGAGCTGTTTTTT
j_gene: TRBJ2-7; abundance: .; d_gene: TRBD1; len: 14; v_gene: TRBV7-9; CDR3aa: CASSPTGTSYEQYF; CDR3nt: TGTGCCAGCAGCCCGACAGGGACCTCCTACGAGCAGTACTTC
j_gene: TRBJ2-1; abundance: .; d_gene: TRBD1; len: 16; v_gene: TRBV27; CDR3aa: CASSHRGTGGLYEQFF; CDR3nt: TGTGCCAGCAGTCATCGTGGGACAGGGGGCTTATATGAGCAGTTCTTC
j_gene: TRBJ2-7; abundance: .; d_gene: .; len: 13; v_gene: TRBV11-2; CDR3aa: CASGPQSSYEQYF; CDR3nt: TGTGCCAGCGGACCGCAGAGCTCCTACGAGCAGTACTTC
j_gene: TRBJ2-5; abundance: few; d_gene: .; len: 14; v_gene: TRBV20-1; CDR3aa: CSASSRTAQETQYF; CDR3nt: TGCAGTGCTAGTTCCAGGACAGCCCAAGAGACCCAGTACTTC
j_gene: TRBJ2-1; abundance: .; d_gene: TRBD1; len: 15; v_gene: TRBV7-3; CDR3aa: CASSQGDSSYNEQFF; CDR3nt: TGTGCCAGCAGCCAAGGGGACAGCTCCTACAATGAGCAGTTCTTC
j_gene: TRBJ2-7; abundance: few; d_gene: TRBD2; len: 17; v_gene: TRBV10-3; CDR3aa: CAISTAAVAGGPNEQYF; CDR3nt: TGTGCCATCAGTACAGCCGCGGTAGCGGGAGGGCCTAACGAGCAGTACTTC
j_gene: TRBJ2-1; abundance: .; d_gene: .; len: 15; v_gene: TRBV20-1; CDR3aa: CSARPRQAAYNEQFF; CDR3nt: TGCAGTGCTAGGCCCCGCCAAGCGGCCTACAATGAGCAGTTCTTC
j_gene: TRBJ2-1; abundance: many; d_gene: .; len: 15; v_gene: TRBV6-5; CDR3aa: CASSYSARSYNEQFF; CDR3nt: TGTGCCAGCAGTTACTCCGCTCGGTCCTACAATGAGCAGTTCTTC
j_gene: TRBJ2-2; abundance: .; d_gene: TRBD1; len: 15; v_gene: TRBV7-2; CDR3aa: CASTQAQGYAGELFF; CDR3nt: TGTGCCAGCACCCAGGCACAGGGGTATGCCGGGGAGCTGTTTTTT
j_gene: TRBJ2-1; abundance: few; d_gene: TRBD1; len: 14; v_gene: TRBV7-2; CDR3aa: CASSLTGAVVEQFF; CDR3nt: TGTGCCAGCAGCTTAACAGGGGCGGTTGTTGAGCAGTTCTTC